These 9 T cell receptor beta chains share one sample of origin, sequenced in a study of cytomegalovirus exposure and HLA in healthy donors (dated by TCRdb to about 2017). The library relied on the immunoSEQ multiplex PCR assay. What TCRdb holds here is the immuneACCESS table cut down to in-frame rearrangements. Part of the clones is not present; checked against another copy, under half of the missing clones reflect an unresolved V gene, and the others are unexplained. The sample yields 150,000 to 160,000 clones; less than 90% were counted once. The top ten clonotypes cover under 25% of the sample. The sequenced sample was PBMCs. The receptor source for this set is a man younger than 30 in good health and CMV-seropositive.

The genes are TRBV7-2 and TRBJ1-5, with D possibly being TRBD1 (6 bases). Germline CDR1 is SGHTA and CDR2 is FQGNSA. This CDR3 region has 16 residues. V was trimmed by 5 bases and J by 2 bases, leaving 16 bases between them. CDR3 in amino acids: CASSQRGRQGNQPQHF. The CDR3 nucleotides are TGTGCCAGCAGCCAACGTGGAAGACAGGGCAATCAGCCCCAGCATTTT.

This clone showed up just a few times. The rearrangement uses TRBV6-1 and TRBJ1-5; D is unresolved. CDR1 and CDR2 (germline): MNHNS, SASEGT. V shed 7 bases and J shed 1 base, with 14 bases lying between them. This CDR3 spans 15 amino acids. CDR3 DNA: TGTGCCAGCACCCTTGGCGGAACAAGCAATCAGCCCCAGCATTTT. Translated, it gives CASTLGGTSNQPQHF.

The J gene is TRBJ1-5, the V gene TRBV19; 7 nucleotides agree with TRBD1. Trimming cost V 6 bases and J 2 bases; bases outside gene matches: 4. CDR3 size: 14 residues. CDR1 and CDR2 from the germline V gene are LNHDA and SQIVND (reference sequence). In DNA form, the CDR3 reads TGTGCCAGTAGGGCCACAGGGGGCAATCAGCCCCAGCATTTT. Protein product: CASRATGGNQPQHF.

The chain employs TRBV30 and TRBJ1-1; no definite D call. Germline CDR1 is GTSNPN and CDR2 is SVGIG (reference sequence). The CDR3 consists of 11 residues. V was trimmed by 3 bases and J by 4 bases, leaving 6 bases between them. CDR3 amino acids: CAWRRSTEAFF. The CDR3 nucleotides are TGTGCCTGGAGGAGGAGCACTGAAGCTTTCTTT. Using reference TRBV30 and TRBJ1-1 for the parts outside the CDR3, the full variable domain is SQTIHQWPATLVQPVGSPLSLECTVEGTSNPNLYWYRQAAGRGLQLLFYSVGIGQISSEVPQNLSASRPQDRQFILSSKKLLLSDSGFYLCAWRRSTEAFFGQGTRLTVV.

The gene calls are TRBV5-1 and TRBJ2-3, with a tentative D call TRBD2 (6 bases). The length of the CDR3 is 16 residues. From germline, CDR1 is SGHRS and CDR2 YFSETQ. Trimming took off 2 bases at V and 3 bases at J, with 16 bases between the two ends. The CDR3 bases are TGCGCCAGCAGCTTCGCTGCGGGGTCGGGAACAGATACGCAGTATTTT. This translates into CASSFAAGSGTDTQYF.

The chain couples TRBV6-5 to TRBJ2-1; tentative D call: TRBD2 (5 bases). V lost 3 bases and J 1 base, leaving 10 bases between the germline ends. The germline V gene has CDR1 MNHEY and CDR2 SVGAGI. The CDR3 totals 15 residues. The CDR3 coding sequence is TGTGCCAGCAGTTATGGTCCGGGGTCCTACAATGAGCAGTTCTTC. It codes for CASSYGPGSYNEQFF.

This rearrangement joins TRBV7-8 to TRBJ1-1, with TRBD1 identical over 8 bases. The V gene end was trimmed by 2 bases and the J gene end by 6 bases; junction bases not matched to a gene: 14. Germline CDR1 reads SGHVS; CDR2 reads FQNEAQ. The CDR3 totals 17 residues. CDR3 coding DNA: TGTGCCAGCAGCTTATATGTTACCGGGACAGGAAAACCTGAAGCTTTCTTT. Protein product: CASSLYVTGTGKPEAFF.

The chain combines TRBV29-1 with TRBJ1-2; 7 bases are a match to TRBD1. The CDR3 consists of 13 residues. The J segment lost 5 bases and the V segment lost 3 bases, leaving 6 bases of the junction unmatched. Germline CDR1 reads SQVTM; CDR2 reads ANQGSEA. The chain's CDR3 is CSVEIWTGYGYTF. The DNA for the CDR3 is TGCAGCGTTGAGATCTGGACAGGATATGGCTACACCTTC.

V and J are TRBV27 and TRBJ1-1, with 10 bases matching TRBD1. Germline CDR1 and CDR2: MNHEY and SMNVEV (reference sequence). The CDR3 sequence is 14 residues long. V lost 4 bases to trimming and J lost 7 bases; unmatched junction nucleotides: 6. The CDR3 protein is CASSSGTGVGEAFF. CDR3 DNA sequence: TGTGCCAGCAGTTCCGGGACAGGGGTGGGTGAAGCTTTCTTT.